This record looks at one T cell receptor beta chain sequence and its context. The ends lost 5 bases at V and 5 bases at J; junction bases unmatched: 3. The CDR3 loop spans 14 amino acids. Germline loops: CDR1 SGHTA, CDR2 FQGNSA. This record comes from a study of shared clonotypes between healthy human individuals. It was CD45RO-negative cells, positively selected for CCR7, that made up naive CD8 cells, with terminally differentiated effector memory CD45RA+ cells excluded. The donors were adults (healthy and HIV-negative) with no recent acute infections or vaccinations. The assay used deep level. Tens of thousands of T cell genomes, or approximately 0.2 ug DNA, went into the sorted-subset replicate PCRs. Assay: immunoSEQ multiplex PCR; the TCRdb copy retains only in-frame clones and omits some. The repertoire includes more than 2 million clones, around 96% of them detected once, and 0.9% to 1.4% sits in the top ten.

The sample was naive CD8+ T cells sorted from blood. The chain has TRBV7-2 and TRBJ2-7; 13 nucleotides match TRBD2. This receptor was obtained from a man between 18 and 35 years old in good health. CDR3 DNA sequence: TGTGCCAGCAGCGGACTAGCGGGAGTAAACGAGCAGTACTTC. This sequence encodes CASSGLAGVNEQYF.